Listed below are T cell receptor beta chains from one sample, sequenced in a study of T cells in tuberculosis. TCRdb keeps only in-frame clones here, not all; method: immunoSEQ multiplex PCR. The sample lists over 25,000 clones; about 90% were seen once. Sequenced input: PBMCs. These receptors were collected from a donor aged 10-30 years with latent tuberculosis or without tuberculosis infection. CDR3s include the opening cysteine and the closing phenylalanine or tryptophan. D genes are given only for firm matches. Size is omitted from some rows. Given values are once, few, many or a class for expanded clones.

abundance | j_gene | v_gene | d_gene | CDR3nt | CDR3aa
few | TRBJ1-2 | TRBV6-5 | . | TGTGCCAGCTATGGAGTTGCCGATGGCTACACCTTC | CASYGVADGYTF
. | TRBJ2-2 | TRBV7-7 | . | TGTGCCAGCAGCCCGCGGTCTTTAAACACCGGGGAGCTGTTTTTT | CASSPRSLNTGELFF
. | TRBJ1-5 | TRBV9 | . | TGTGCCAGCAGCGTAGCGGGAAGCAATCAGCCCCAGCATTTT | CASSVAGSNQPQHF
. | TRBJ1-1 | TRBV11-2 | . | TGTGCCAGCAGCCCCAGGGAGGGTTTCTCTGAAGCTTTCTTT | CASSPREGFSEAFF
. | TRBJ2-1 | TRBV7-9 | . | TGTGCCAGCAGCTCTCTCGAAATACAGGGAGCCGGGTACAATGAGCAGTTCTTC | CASSSLEIQGAGYNEQFF
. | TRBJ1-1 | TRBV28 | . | TGTGCCAGCAGTATACAGGAAACTGAAGCTTTCTTT | CASSIQETEAFF
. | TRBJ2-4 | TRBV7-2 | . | TGTGCCAGCAGCCCGGGACATCAGTACTTC | CASSPGHQYF
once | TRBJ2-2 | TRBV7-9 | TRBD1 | TGTGCCAGCAGCTTATTTCAGGACAGGTTAAACGCCGGGGAGCTGTTTTTT | CASSLFQDRLNAGELFF
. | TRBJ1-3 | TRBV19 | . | TGTGCCAGTAGTATTCTCTTTTCGGAACAGGATTCTGGAAACACCATATATTTT | CASSILFSEQDSGNTIYF
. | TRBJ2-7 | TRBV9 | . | TGTGCCAGCAGCATGCAGGACAGCTACGAGCAGTACTTC | CASSMQDSYEQYF
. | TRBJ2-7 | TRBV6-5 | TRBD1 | TGTGCCAGCAGATCTGGACAGGGAGGCGAGCAGTACTTC | CASRSGQGGEQYF
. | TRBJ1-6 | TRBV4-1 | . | TGCGCCAGCGGGCAGAATTCACCCCTCCACTTT | CASGQNSPLHF
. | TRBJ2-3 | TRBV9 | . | TGTGCCAGCAGCGTCGCTAGTGATTCTTTGCATACGCAGTATTTT | CASSVASDSLHTQYF
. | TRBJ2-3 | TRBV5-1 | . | TGCGCCAGCAGCTTGGCCCCAGGCACAGATACGCAGTATTTT | CASSLAPGTDTQYF
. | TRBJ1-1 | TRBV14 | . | TGTGCCAGCAGCCATTATGTCCGGGGTGTAGGCACTGAAGCTTTCTTT | CASSHYVRGVGTEAFF
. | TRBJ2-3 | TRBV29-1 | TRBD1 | TGCAGCGCCACCGGGACAGGGGGGTTGGATACGCAGTATTTT | CSATGTGGLDTQYF
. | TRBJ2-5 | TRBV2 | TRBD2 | TGTGCCAGCAGTATCGGACTAGCGGGGGGTCAAGAGACCCAGTACTTC | CASSIGLAGGQETQYF
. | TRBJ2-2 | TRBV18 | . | TGTGCCAGCTCACCGCCTAGGGGGGGCTCCACCGGGGAGCTGTTTTTT | CASSPPRGGSTGELFF
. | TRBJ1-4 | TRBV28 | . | TGTGCCAGCAGTGATGCCCCCACAGTTAATGAAAAACTGTTTTTT | CASSDAPTVNEKLFF
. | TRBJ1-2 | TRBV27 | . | TGTGCCAGCAGTTTATCGTGGGGGGAAGGTGTCTACACCTTC | CASSLSWGEGVYTF
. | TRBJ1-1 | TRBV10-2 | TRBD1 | TGCGCCAGCAGTGAGTGGACAGGGTACACTGAAGCTTTCTTT | CASSEWTGYTEAFF
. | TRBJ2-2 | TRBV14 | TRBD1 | TGTGCCAGCAGCCCCGGGACAGGGAGAACCGGGGAGCTGTTTTTT | CASSPGTGRTGELFF
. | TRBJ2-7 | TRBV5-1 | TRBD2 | TGCGCCAGCAGCCCCGGCGGGGGGAGCTCCTACGAGCAGTACTTC | CASSPGGGSSYEQYF
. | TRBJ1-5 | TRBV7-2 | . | TGTGCCAGCAGCTTAGTCGGAGGGGATCAGCCCCAGCATTTT | CASSLVGGDQPQHF
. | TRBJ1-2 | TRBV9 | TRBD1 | TGTGCCAGCAGCGCCGACCTTACAGGGGGACCTATAGGCTACACCTTC | CASSADLTGGPIGYTF
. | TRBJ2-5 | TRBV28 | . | TGTGCCAGCAGTTTCGTCCTCGGGGAGACCCAGTACTTC | CASSFVLGETQYF
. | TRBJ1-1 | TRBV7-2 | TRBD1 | TGTGCCAGCAGCTACGGATCGACAGGGAGCACTGAAGCTTTCTTT | CASSYGSTGSTEAFF
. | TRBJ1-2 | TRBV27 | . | TGTGCCAGCAGTTTATTACCCGGAGGTGGCTACACCTTC | CASSLLPGGGYTF
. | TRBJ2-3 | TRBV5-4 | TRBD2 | TGTGCCAGCAGCATGGAGCGGGGTAGAGATACGCAGTATTTT | CASSMERGRDTQYF
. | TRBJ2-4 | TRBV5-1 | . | TGCGCCAGCAGCCCTGGAGCCGTAATAGCCAAAAACATTCAGTACTTC | CASSPGAVIAKNIQYF
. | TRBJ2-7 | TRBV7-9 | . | TGTGCCAGCAGATCCGGGAACTTTCCCTACGAGCAGTACTTC | CASRSGNFPYEQYF
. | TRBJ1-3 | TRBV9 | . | TGTGCCAGCAGCGCGGACAGAAGAAGCTCTGGAAACACCATATATTTT | CASSADRRSSGNTIYF
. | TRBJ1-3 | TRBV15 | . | TGTGCCACCAGCAGAGATGAACAGGCTCTTGGAAACACCATATATTTT | CATSRDEQALGNTIYF
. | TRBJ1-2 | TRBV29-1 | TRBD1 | TGCAGCGTCGGACAGGGGCCTACCCTCTATGGCTACACCTTC | CSVGQGPTLYGYTF
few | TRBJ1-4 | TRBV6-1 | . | TGTGCCAGCGAAGGGGGAGGGAGTGAAAAACTGTTTTTT | CASEGGGSEKLFF
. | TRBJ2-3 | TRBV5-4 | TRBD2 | TGTGCCAGCTCGATGGGGGAGGGTTTCGCAGATACGCAGTATTTT | CASSMGEGFADTQYF
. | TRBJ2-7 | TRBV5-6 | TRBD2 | TGTGCCAGCAGCTTGATGGGACTACTCTACGAGCAGTACTTC | CASSLMGLLYEQYF
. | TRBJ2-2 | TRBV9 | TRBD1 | TGTGCCAGCAGCCGTCCAGGGGGTATCGCCGGGGAGCTGTTTTTT | CASSRPGGIAGELFF
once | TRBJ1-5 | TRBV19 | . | TGTGCCAGTGGAGGCCGGAAGCGGACCCAGCATTTT | CASGGRKRTQHF
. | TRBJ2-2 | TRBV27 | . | TGTGCCAGCAGTTTTATTCGGGACGGGGAGCTGTTTTTT | CASSFIRDGELFF
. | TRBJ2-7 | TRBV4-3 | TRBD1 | TGCGCCAGCAGCCAGTACAGGGGTGGCGAGCAGTACTTC | CASSQYRGGEQYF
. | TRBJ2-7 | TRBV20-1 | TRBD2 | TGCAGTGCACTCAGCGGGGGCGAGCAGTACTTC | CSALSGGEQYF
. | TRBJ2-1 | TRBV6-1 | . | TGTGCCAGCAGTGAACGGGAAGGGCCTTACAATGAGCAGTTCTTC | CASSEREGPYNEQFF
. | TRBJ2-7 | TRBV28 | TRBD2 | TGTGCCAGCAGCCGGGTTGGACTAGCGAGAGGGAATGCCTACGAGCAGTACTTC | CASSRVGLARGNAYEQYF